This T cell receptor (beta chain) was sequenced during a study of human T cells and chemical hapten exposure. General observations from the study: Patch test score rose with PT1 expanded TCRs, significant at 8, 16, 32, not 4. Sensitizing to DPC left TCRs with a frequency above 1 in 1000 unaltered.

Looked up from germline, CDR1 is LNHNV and CDR2 is YYDKDF (reference sequence). The CDR3 covers 16 residues. V lost 6 bases and J lost 4, with 19 bases in between. MiXCR, run by TCRdb on the RACE reads, gives a single entry per CDR3 protein. The table lists about 170,000 distinct CDR3 sequences, about 27% of them singletons, with 2.1% in the top ten. As for this clonotype: The antigen is undetermined.

The sample's time point: patch test 3, about 24 weeks after DPC sensitization. Specified treatment: therapeutic diphenylcyclopropenone sensitization with weekly scalp DPC. This TCR came from a woman younger than 35 with alopecia areata. Some clones in this sample may be carry-over from other donors' samples. Sequenced material: whole blood, taken in connection with sensitization to the hapten diphenylcyclopropenone (DPC). V gene TRBV15 combines with J gene TRBJ1-3; no firm D call. The CDR3 DNA is TGTGCCACCAGGAAAAGCCCCGGGGAGTCCGGAAACACCATATATTTT. Its translation is CATRKSPGESGNTIYF.